Sequencing of this TCR beta chain was carried out in a study of blood T cell repertoires in COVID-19. Sequencing used immunoSEQ multiplex PCR; TCRdb keeps in-frame clones, though not all of them. The sample includes 95,000 to 120,000 clones, 85% seen only once; the top ten take about an eighth. The length of the CDR3 is 16 residues. Unmatched junction bases numbered 5, after V lost 3 bases and J lost 2 bases. Germline V gene sequence: CDR1 MNHNS, CDR2 SASEGT. Material: peripheral blood. The genes are TRBV6-1 and TRBJ2-1; TRBD2 agrees at 9 bases. The sequence was collected from a human donor in a cohort sampled during active COVID-19. The CDR3 bases are TGTGCCAGCAGTGAGTATCTAGCGGGGACCTACAATGAGCAGTTCTTC. Translated: CASSEYLAGTYNEQFF.